Presented here are 15 T cell receptor beta chains from one specimen sequenced in a study of blood T cell repertoires in COVID-19. Clones were read by immunoSEQ multiplex PCR, and TCRdb kept only the in-frame ones, dropping some. The table lists around 250,000 clones, 65% to 90% of them singletons, with approximately 9% in the top ten. The specimen was PBMCs or T cells enriched from blood (not recorded which). These receptors were collected from a woman in her 50s with acute COVID-19.

The chain links TRBV19 to TRBJ1-5; unclear D gene. The V end was cut by 0 bases, the J end by 1 base, with 7 bases between. From germline, CDR1 is LNHDA and CDR2 SQIVND (reference sequence). The CDR3 sequence is 15 residues long. CDR3 in DNA: TGTGCCAGTAGTATAGAAGGGAGAAGCAATCAGCCCCAGCATTTT. This codes for CASSIEGRSNQPQHF.

The rearrangement joins TRBV4-3 to TRBJ1-1; the D is unclear. Germline V CDR1 and CDR2: LGHNA, YSLEER. The V end lost 0 bases, the J end lost 4 bases, and 12 bases lay between the germline ends. CDR3 length: 15 amino acids. The CDR3 DNA reads TGCGCCAGCAGCCAAGATGTCGGGGAAGGCACTGAAGCTTTCTTT. Amino acid sequence: CASSQDVGEGTEAFF.

This chain joins TRBV10-3 and TRBJ2-7; weak D call: TRBD1 (6 bases). V shed 3 bases and J shed 3 bases, with 15 bases lying between them. The CDR3 is made up of 15 amino acids. The germline V gene encodes CDR1 ENHRY and CDR2 SYGVKD. The CDR3: CAISEGGAPGYEQYF. The CDR3 DNA sequence: TGTGCCATCAGTGAAGGGGGAGCCCCGGGCTACGAGCAGTACTTC.

The chain links TRBV7-2 to TRBJ2-1; 14 bases match TRBD2. The CDR3 has 17 residues. V trimming: 4 bases; J trimming: 12 bases; junction bases outside the gene matches: 14. Germline V gives CDR1 SGHTA, CDR2 FQGNSA. As DNA, the CDR3 is TGTGCCAGCAGCTCAACGAACGGACTAGCGGGGGGCGGAGTGCAGTTCTTC. Protein: CASSSTNGLAGGGVQFF. The whole variable domain, filled in from reference TRBV7-2 and TRBJ2-1, reads GAGVSQSPSNKVTEKGKDVELRCDPISGHTALYWYRQSLGQGLEFLIYFQGNSAPDKSGLPSDRFSAERTGGSVSTLTIQRTQQEDSAVYLCASSSTNGLAGGGVQFFGPGTRLTVL.

The chain joins TRBV6-2 or TRBV6-3 to TRBJ1-4; TRBD1 agrees at 8 bases. V shed 6 bases and J 1 base; nucleotides not matched to a gene: 7. Looked up from germline, CDR1 is MNHEY and CDR2 is SVGEGT. The CDR3 has 16 amino acids. The chain's CDR3 is CASSWTGPQTNEKLFF. CDR3 nucleotide sequence: TGTGCCAGCAGCTGGACAGGGCCGCAAACTAATGAAAAACTGTTTTTT.

The J gene is TRBJ1-2, the V gene TRBV30; D gene uncertain. The germline gives CDR1 GTSNPN, CDR2 SVGIG (reference sequence). The CDR3 has 11 residues. V was clipped by 3 bases and J by 1 base, with 3 bases between them. The CDR3 sequence is CAWSLNYGYTF. Here the CDR3 DNA reads TGTGCCTGGAGCCTTAACTATGGCTACACCTTC.

The rearrangement joins TRBV3-1 (or the pseudogene TRBV3-2) to TRBJ2-2; possible D gene TRBD2, 5 bases. CDR3 size: 15 residues. Germline values: CDR1 LGHDT, CDR2 YNNKEL (reference sequence). V dropped 1 base and J dropped 2 bases, with 8 bases sitting between them. The CDR3 loop is CASSQARLNTGELFF. The CDR3 DNA follows: TGTGCCAGCAGCCAAGCGCGACTAAACACCGGGGAGCTGTTTTTT.

The chain uses TRBV7-6 and TRBJ1-2, with 7 nucleotides matching TRBD1. The CDR3 spans 13 residues. Germline loops: CDR1 SGHVS, CDR2 FNYEAQ. With V trimmed by 2 bases and J by 7 bases, 4 bases remained unmatched. The CDR3, as DNA: TGTGCCAGCAGCTTAATCAGGGGGTCTGGCTACACCTTC. The encoded protein is CASSLIRGSGYTF.

The chain links TRBV4-3 to TRBJ1-3; no reliable D call. V was trimmed by 1 base and J by 4 bases, leaving 8 bases between them. Germline CDR1 reads LGHNA; CDR2 reads YSLEER. CDR3 length: 14 amino acids. The DNA for the CDR3 is TGCGCCAGCAGCCAAGGAGGCCGAGGAAACACCATATATTTT. This sequence encodes CASSQGGRGNTIYF.

The CDR3 coding sequence is TGTGCCAGCAGCCCGTCGGTTAGCGGGGGGGCCTCTAGAGATACGCAGTATTTT. It specifies CASSPSVSGGASRDTQYF. The gene calls are TRBV13 and TRBJ2-3, with TRBD2 identical over 11 bases. CDR1 is PRHDT, CDR2 FYEKMQ, per germline (reference sequence). The CDR3 is 18 amino acids. V was clipped by 5 bases and J by 5 bases; unmatched bases: 15.

The chain carries TRBV30 and TRBJ2-1, with a weak D call TRBD1 (5 bases). Deletions cut 4 bases from V and 2 bases from J, with 9 bases between. CDR3 length: 13 amino acids. CDR1 is GTSNPN and CDR2 is SVGIG in the germline V gene (reference sequence). DNA for the CDR3: TGTGCCTGGAACAGGTTGGCCTACAATGAGCAGTTCTTC. This translates into CAWNRLAYNEQFF.

J is TRBJ1-6 and V is TRBV11-2; 8 bases map to TRBD1. The CDR3 is 17 amino acids. Per germline, CDR1 SGHAT and CDR2 FQNNGV. J lost 7 bases, V lost 3 bases, and 11 bases had no gene match. CDR3 sequence reads: CASSLGPTGGLNSPLHF. DNA of the CDR3: TGTGCCAGCAGCTTGGGGCCAACAGGGGGATTGAATTCACCCCTCCACTTT. Full variable domain (missing parts from reference TRBV11-2 and TRBJ1-6): EAGVAQSPRYKIIEKRQSVAFWCNPISGHATLYWYQQILGQGPKLLIQFQNNGVVDDSQLPKDRFSAERLKGVDSTLKIQPAKLEDSAVYLCASSLGPTGGLNSPLHFGNGTRLTVT.

This clone was found once. The chain carries TRBV3-1 (or the pseudogene TRBV3-2) and TRBJ1-2; 8 nucleotides align to TRBD1. Per germline, CDR1 LGHDT and CDR2 YNNKEL (reference sequence). Trimming at V came to 4 bases and at J to 4 bases, leaving 11 bases not matched to a gene. The CDR3 consists of 16 residues. The CDR3 DNA follows: TGTGCCAGCAGCCTCCAAGGGCAGGGGGCGTTCTATGGCTACACCTTC. Protein: CASSLQGQGAFYGYTF.

The chain recombines TRBV12-5 with TRBJ1-5; D is undetermined. The V end lost 3 bases, the J end lost 6 bases, and 9 bases lay between the germline ends. Germline V gene data show CDR1 as LGHNT and CDR2 as FRNRAP. This CDR3 is built from 13 residues. The CDR3 region is CASGLKEGQPQHF. The CDR3, as DNA: TGTGCTAGTGGTTTAAAGGAGGGTCAGCCCCAGCATTTT.

The V and J genes are TRBV7-7 and TRBJ2-1; 9 bases are a match to TRBD1. V was clipped by 3 bases and J by 3 bases; unmatched bases: 3. Germline loops: CDR1 SSHAT, CDR2 FNYEAQ (reference sequence). This CDR3 region has 15 residues. CDR3 loop: CASSLDRGNYNEQFF. Here the CDR3 DNA reads TGTGCCAGCAGCTTGGACAGGGGAAACTACAATGAGCAGTTCTTC.